These 21 T cell receptor beta chains originate from one sample sequenced in a study of blood T cell repertoires in COVID-19. Sequencing used immunoSEQ multiplex PCR; TCRdb keeps in-frame clones, though not all of them. The data show over 100,000 clones, with 91% seen just once and 6% held by the top ten. The source material was peripheral blood. These receptors came from a human donor in a cohort sampled during active COVID-19.

J is TRBJ1-2 and V is TRBV7-8, with 10 nucleotides matching TRBD1. This CDR3 contains 14 residues. The V gene end was trimmed by 7 bases and the J gene end by 5 bases; junction bases not matched to a gene: 7. Germline CDR1 reads SGHVS; CDR2 reads FQNEAQ. Here the CDR3 reads CASTLTGGVYGYTF. The CDR3 coding sequence is TGTGCCAGCACCCTGACAGGGGGCGTGTATGGCTACACCTTC. The whole variable domain, remainder taken from reference TRBV7-8 and TRBJ1-2, is GAGVSQSPRYKVAKRGQDVALRCDPISGHVSLFWYQQALGQGPEFLTYFQNEAQLDKSGLPSDRFFAERPEGSVSTLKIQRTQQEDSAVYLCASTLTGGVYGYTFGSGTRLTVV.

This chain links TRBV19 with TRBJ1-5; 10 bases fit TRBD1. V shed 6 bases, J shed 6 bases, and the junction held 8 bases outside the gene matches. CDR1 is LNHDA and CDR2 is SQIVND in the germline V gene (reference sequence). This CDR3 comprises 15 residues. The CDR3 loop is CASSPTGGAIQPQHF. The CDR3 DNA follows: TGTGCCAGTAGCCCGACAGGGGGCGCGATTCAGCCCCAGCATTTT.

V gene TRBV7-8 combines with J gene TRBJ1-2; 8 bases agree with TRBD1. The length of the CDR3 is 13 residues. V was clipped by 7 bases and J by 5 bases; unmatched bases: 6. Germline assignment: CDR1 SGHVS and CDR2 FQNEAQ. CDR3: CASTRQGKYGYTF. CDR3 DNA sequence: TGTGCCAGCACCAGACAGGGGAAGTATGGCTACACCTTC.

The rearrangement joins TRBV5-5 to TRBJ1-1; no clear D gene. Per the germline V gene, CDR1 is SGHKS and CDR2 is YYEKEE (reference sequence). This CDR3 is built from 14 residues. V lost 4 bases, J lost 1 base, and 11 bases lay in between. The CDR3: CASSPIAPNTEAFF. The CDR3, as DNA: TGTGCCAGCAGCCCCATAGCTCCGAACACTGAAGCTTTCTTT.

The rearrangement links TRBV7-9 to TRBJ2-1; 7 bases match TRBD2. The CDR3 loop spans 15 amino acids. CDR1 is SEHNR and CDR2 is FQNEAQ in the germline V gene (reference sequence). The J segment lost 5 bases and the V segment lost 1 base, leaving 5 bases of the junction unmatched. The DNA for the CDR3 is TGTGCCAGCAGCTTAGTCCTAGCGGCTAACAATGAGCAGTTCTTC. Translation: CASSLVLAANNEQFF. The full variable domain, completed using reference TRBV7-9 and TRBJ2-1, is DTGVSQNPRHKITKRGQNVTFRCDPISEHNRLYWYRQTLGQGPEFLTYFQNEAQLEKSRLLSDRFSAERPKGSFSTLEIQRTEQGDSAMYLCASSLVLAANNEQFFGPGTRLTVL.

The V call is TRBV14, the J call TRBJ2-3; D may be TRBD2 (5 bases). Trimming removed 1 base at V and 6 bases at J, with 8 bases between. Germline lookup yields CDR1 SGHDN and CDR2 FVKESK. CDR3 size: 13 residues. CDR3 DNA sequence: TGTGCCAGCAGCCAAGTTCCGGGGGATACGCAGTATTTT. This codes for CASSQVPGDTQYF. The variable domain in full, with the rest retrieved from reference TRBV14 and TRBJ2-3, is EAGVTQFPSHSVIEKGQTVTLRCDPISGHDNLYWYRRVMGKEIKFLLHFVKESKQDESGMPNNRFLAERTGGTYSTLKVQPAELEDSGVYFCASSQVPGDTQYFGPGTRLTVL.

The rearrangement links TRBV19 to TRBJ2-3, with 13 bases matching TRBD2. Germline-derived CDR1 and CDR2 are LNHDA and SQIVND (reference sequence). The CDR3 sequence is 15 residues long. V trimming: 7 bases; J trimming: 3 bases; junction bases outside the gene matches: 4. In nucleotides, the CDR3 is TGTGCCAGTAACCTGGGACTAGCGGGGACAGATACGCAGTATTTT. Translating it yields CASNLGLAGTDTQYF.

The chain links TRBV4-2 to TRBJ2-3; 7 nucleotides agree with TRBD1. V gave up 2 bases and J gave up 2 bases; unmatched junction bases: 16. The CDR3 contains 19 residues. CDR1 is LGHNA and CDR2 is YNFKEQ in the germline V gene. CDR3 nucleotide sequence: TGTGCCAGCAGCCAACCACCAGGGGGTACGGGTCCACACACAGATACGCAGTATTTT. Protein sequence: CASSQPPGGTGPHTDTQYF.

The chain has TRBV5-4 and TRBJ2-1; 7 nucleotides line up with TRBD2. V dropped 4 bases and J dropped 4; count of bases not matched to a gene: 8. Germline V gene data show CDR1 as SGHNT and CDR2 as YYREEE (reference sequence). The CDR3 spans 15 residues. This chain's CDR3 is CASSVGTTLYNEQFF. CDR3 DNA: TGTGCCAGCAGCGTCGGGACTACATTGTACAATGAGCAGTTCTTC.

This chain joins TRBV4-3 and TRBJ1-4, with D possibly TRBD1 on 6 matching bases. The CDR3 covers 18 residues. Trimming removed 4 bases at V and 0 bases at J, with 18 bases between. The germline V gene encodes CDR1 LGHNA and CDR2 YSLEER. The CDR3 region has the DNA TGCGCCAGCAGCCGCACACAGGGAAGTGGCGCAACTAATGAAAAACTGTTTTTT. Translation: CASSRTQGSGATNEKLFF.

V usage is TRBV5-1 and J usage is TRBJ1-1; tentative D call: TRBD1 (5 bases). Trimming cost V 4 bases and J 8 bases, with 15 bases left between them. The CDR3 is made up of 13 amino acids. Germline-derived CDR1 and CDR2 are SGHRS and YFSETQ. The CDR3 reads CASSRTKTDEAFF. For the CDR3, the DNA is TGCGCCAGCAGCCGGACTAAGACAGACGAAGCTTTCTTT.

The chain joins TRBV28 to TRBJ1-1; TRBD1 might be the D (6 bases). V lost 2 bases and J lost 1, with 11 bases in between. Germline V gives CDR1 MDHEN, CDR2 SYDVKM. The CDR3 sequence is 15 residues long. The CDR3 is CASSLPGARNTEAFF. The CDR3 nucleotides are TGTGCCAGCAGTTTACCAGGGGCCCGGAACACTGAAGCTTTCTTT.

V usage is TRBV4-2 and J usage is TRBJ1-4; 7 nucleotides line up with TRBD1. The CDR3 loop spans 15 amino acids. The trim removed 5 bases at V and 3 bases at J, leaving 6 bases unmatched. The germline V gene encodes CDR1 LGHNA and CDR2 YNFKEQ. CDR3 protein: CASSAEDRSNEKLFF. Written as DNA, the CDR3 is TGTGCCAGCAGCGCGGAGGACAGGTCTAATGAAAAACTGTTTTTT.

The chain recombines TRBV6-5 with TRBJ1-1; 7 nucleotides match TRBD1. The length of the CDR3 is 15 residues. Germline-derived CDR1 and CDR2 are MNHEY and SVGAGI. The V and J ends lost 4 bases and 1 base, in that order; junction bases with no gene match: 6. The CDR3 bases are TGTGCCAGCAGTTGGGAGACAGGGACGAACACTGAAGCTTTCTTT. It is translated as CASSWETGTNTEAFF.

This clone was observed once. Written as DNA, the CDR3 is TGTGCCAGCAGTGACTCGCTAGGGAGCGACACCGGGGAGCTGTTTTTT. Amino acid sequence: CASSDSLGSDTGELFF. The chain combines TRBV6-4 with TRBJ2-2; a possible D gene is TRBD2 (5 bases). From germline, CDR1 is MRHNA and CDR2 SNTAGT. CDR3 size: 16 residues. Trimming cost V 0 bases and J 3 bases, with 11 bases left between them.

The V gene is TRBV7-9, the J gene TRBJ1-4; possibly TRBD1 for D (6 bases). The V gene's germline CDR1 is SEHNR and CDR2 FQNEAQ (reference sequence). The germline V and J ends were trimmed by 7 bases and 3 bases, with 15 bases remaining between them. The CDR3 length is 15 residues. This chain's CDR3 is CASTRQGGANEKLFF. DNA of the CDR3: TGTGCCAGCACCCGGCAAGGGGGAGCTAATGAAAAACTGTTTTTT. Full variable domain (missing parts from reference TRBV7-9 and TRBJ1-4): DTGVSQNPRHKITKRGQNVTFRCDPISEHNRLYWYRQTLGQGPEFLTYFQNEAQLEKSRLLSDRFSAERPKGSFSTLEIQRTEQGDSAMYLCASTRQGGANEKLFFGSGTQLSVL.

The V gene is TRBV28, the J gene TRBJ1-5; TRBD1 might be the D (5 bases). Deletions cut 2 bases from V and 4 bases from J, with 9 bases between. Per the germline V gene, CDR1 is MDHEN and CDR2 is SYDVKM. The CDR3 has 14 amino acids. The CDR3 loop reads CASSLGQGNQPQHF. CDR3 DNA sequence: TGTGCCAGCAGTTTAGGGCAGGGTAATCAGCCCCAGCATTTT.

This clone was counted once. The chain employs TRBV9 and TRBJ1-3; D call uncertain. Germline V gene lookup returns CDR1 SGDLS and CDR2 YYNGEE. The CDR3 covers 17 residues. V dropped 3 bases and J dropped 0 bases, with 16 bases sitting between them. The CDR3 loop reads CASSAQPIQASGNTIYF. CDR3 bases: TGTGCCAGCAGCGCTCAACCAATCCAGGCCTCTGGAAACACCATATATTTT.

This chain joins TRBV19 and TRBJ2-1, with D possibly matching TRBD2 (5 bases). Looked up from germline, CDR1 is LNHDA and CDR2 is SQIVND (reference sequence). This CDR3 region has 16 residues. V was pared by 1 base and J by 7 bases, with 17 bases between. CDR3 sequence reads: CASSIVRYGLQNEQFF. DNA for the CDR3: TGTGCCAGTAGTATAGTAAGGTACGGACTCCAAAATGAGCAGTTCTTC. The variable domain in full, with the rest retrieved from reference TRBV19 and TRBJ2-1, is DGGITQSPKYLFRKEGQNVTLSCEQNLNHDAMYWYRQDPGQGLRLIYYSQIVNDFQKGDIAEGYSVSREKKESFPLTVTSAQKNPTAFYLCASSIVRYGLQNEQFFGPGTRLTVL.

The chain combines TRBV6-4 with TRBJ2-2; D possibly corresponds to TRBD2 (6 bases). Germline V gene data show CDR1 as MRHNA and CDR2 as SNTAGT. This CDR3 has 13 residues. V was trimmed by 4 bases and J by 3 bases, leaving 6 bases between them. The CDR3, as DNA: TGTGCCAGCAGTGCGGGAGACACCGGGGAGCTGTTTTTT. It codes for CASSAGDTGELFF.

The V gene is TRBV27, the J gene TRBJ2-3, with TRBD2 matching 8 bases. The CDR3 is made up of 16 amino acids. The germline CDR1 and CDR2 sequences are MNHEY and SMNVEV (reference sequence). The trim removed 7 bases at V and 0 bases at J, leaving 9 bases unmatched. Here the CDR3 DNA reads TGTGCCAGCAATCCCTCGGTAGCGGGGAGCACAGATACGCAGTATTTT. Translated: CASNPSVAGSTDTQYF.